This entry concerns a single T cell receptor beta chain. The specificity of this receptor is unknown. No quality values exist for individual bases; no much larger clone is one base distant. This entry is derived from a study of T cell responses to AZD1222 COVID-19 vaccine (dated by TCRdb to about 2021). In the study overall: TCR sequencing covered fewer than 250 trial participants: nearly 210 given two doses of AZD1222 and 26 given two doses of MenACWY control vaccine. Trial participants were enrolled by age into subgroups of 18-55, 56-69 and 70-plus years, and around 140, 26 and 57 TCR-sequenced participants, respectively, were included in these subgroups.

The CDR3 regions of human TCRbeta chains were analyzed by immunosequencing. Per the source publication's procedure: Repertoire TCRs were matched against a reference library of SARS-CoV-2-specific TCRs generated with the MIRA antigen-specificity platform. Breadth was defined as the fraction of unique TCRs that were SARS-CoV-2-associated, and depth was defined as the fraction of total T cells that were SARS-CoV-2-associated. Using the MIRA data, each spike-specific TCR was assigned both to the spike region to which the TCR was reactive and to a CD4 or CD8 class. Log10-transformed breadth and depth values were compared by one-way ANOVA with Sidak's multiple comparisons tests. The clones in this table, taken by TCRdb from immuneACCESS, are in-frame only. Not every clone is retained; where verified, under half of the shortfall comes from an unresolved V gene, and the cause of the rest is unknown. Clonal size and the V and J genes are those of that table, whereas D and trimming came from the DNA. The sample records some 180,000 clones, around nine tenths of which are singletons. The top ten clonotypes cover roughly 1.1% of the sample.

Inclusive of the bounding cysteine and phenylalanine, the CDR3 is 14 residues long. Only the CDR3 DNA is retained, 42 bases long and in frame from the first base. For CDR1 and CDR2, the germline V gene (reference sequence) lists LNHDA and SQIVND. Trimming at the junction amounts to 2 bases on V and 1 base on J, and the germline ends lie 7 bases apart. What the time point label conveys for this sample: about 28 days (+/-7) after the second vaccine dose. AZD1222 recipients given second doses at about 4 weeks or at about 12 weeks were pooled, since spike-specific TCR depth and breadth were not found to differ between the two schedules. Samples from vaccinated people were obtained from the UK trials COV001 and COV002, which included a single-blind randomized controlled phase 2/3 trial of AZD1222 (ChAdOx1 nCoV-19) in healthy adults. For TCRbeta chain sequencing, PBMC samples were collected from trial participants at day 0 and at day 28 after the second dose.

What the work shows at the level of the full study, not this receptor alone: The vaccine-associated CD4 TCRs covered the entire spike protein, and the dominant responses fell in regions 160-218 and 743-854. Because no day 14 peak-response samples were available, repertoires were characterized only after the peak T cell response. Epitopes outside the regions mutated in the B.1.351 and B.1.1.7 variants were reportedly recognized by nearly half of the unique spike-specific TCRs. Participants were mostly white British and included more females than males, and it was suggested by the authors that clonal diversity may have been underestimated. After two AZD1222 doses, spike-specific TCR breadth and depth were significantly higher than at day 0 and than in MenACWY recipients. The 56-69-year group was small, and its depth increase did not reach significance, likely because of low power. Conclusions about previously exposed vaccinees were limited because only six or seven AZD1222 recipients were SARS-CoV-2 seropositive at baseline.

The receptor's source is an adult who received the AZD1222 COVID-19 vaccine. The chain joins TRBV19 to TRBJ2-3; there is no confident call for the D gene. Material: peripheral blood, obtained 28 days after the second AZD1222 dose. DNA sequence: TGTGCCAGTAGTATAAAGCTAGGCACAGATACGCAGTATTTT. This is translated as CASSIKLGTDTQYF.